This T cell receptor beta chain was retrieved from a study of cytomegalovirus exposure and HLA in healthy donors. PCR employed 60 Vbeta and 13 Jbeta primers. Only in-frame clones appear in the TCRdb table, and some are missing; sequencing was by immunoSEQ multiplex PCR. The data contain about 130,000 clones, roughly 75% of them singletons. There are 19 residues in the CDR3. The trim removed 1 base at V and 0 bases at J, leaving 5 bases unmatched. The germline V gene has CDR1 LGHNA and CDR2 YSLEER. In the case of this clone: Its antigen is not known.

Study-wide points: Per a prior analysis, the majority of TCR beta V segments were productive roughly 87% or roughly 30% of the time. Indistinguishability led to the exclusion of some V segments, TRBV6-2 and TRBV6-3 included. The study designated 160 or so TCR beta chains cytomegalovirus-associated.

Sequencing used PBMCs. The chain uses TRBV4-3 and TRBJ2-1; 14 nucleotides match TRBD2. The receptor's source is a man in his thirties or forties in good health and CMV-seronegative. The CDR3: CASSQGGLAGASSYNEQFF. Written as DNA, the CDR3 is TGCGCCAGCAGCCAAGGGGGACTAGCGGGAGCCAGCTCCTACAATGAGCAGTTCTTC.